This T cell receptor (beta chain) was sequenced for a study of T-cell reconstitution after alpha-beta-depleted transplantation in children. Trimming at V came to 0 bases and at J to 2 bases, leaving 7 bases not matched to a gene. CDR3 length equals 16 residues. The germline CDR1 and CDR2 sequences are MNHEY and SVGAGI. Preparation of the TCRbeta library involved a method that used unique molecular identifiers. Using its own MiXCR run on the PCR reads, TCRdb lists one record per CDR3 protein. This table has over 400,000 distinct CDR3 sequences, 12% appearing once. The TCR was taken from a human donor who donated a stem cell graft to a child with combined immunodeficiency. The gene calls are TRBV6-5 and TRBJ2-7; 7 bases are shared with TRBD2. Sequencing was performed on PBMCs from the stem cell graft donor, taken from the stem cell graft. The CDR3 coding sequence is TGTGCCAGCAGTTACTCGAGTCTAGCGGAGACCTACGAGCAGTACTTC. Its protein is CASSYSSLAETYEQYF.